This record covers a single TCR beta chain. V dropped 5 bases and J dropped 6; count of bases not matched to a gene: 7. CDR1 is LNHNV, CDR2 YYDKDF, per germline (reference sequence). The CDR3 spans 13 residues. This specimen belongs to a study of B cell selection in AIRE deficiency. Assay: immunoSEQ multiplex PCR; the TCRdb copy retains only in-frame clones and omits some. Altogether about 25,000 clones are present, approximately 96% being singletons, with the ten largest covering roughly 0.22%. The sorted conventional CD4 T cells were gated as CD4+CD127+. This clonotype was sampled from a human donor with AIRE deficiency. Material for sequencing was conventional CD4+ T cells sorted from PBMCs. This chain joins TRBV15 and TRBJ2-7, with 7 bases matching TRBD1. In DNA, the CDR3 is TGTGCCACCAGCGAACCGACAGGGATCGAGCAGTACTTC. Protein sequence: CATSEPTGIEQYF. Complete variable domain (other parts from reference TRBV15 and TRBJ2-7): DAMVIQNPRYQVTQFGKPVTLSCSQTLNHNVMYWYQQKSSQAPKLLFHYYDKDFNNEADTPDNFQSRRPNTSFCFLDIRSPGLGDTAMYLCATSEPTGIEQYFGPGTRLTVT.